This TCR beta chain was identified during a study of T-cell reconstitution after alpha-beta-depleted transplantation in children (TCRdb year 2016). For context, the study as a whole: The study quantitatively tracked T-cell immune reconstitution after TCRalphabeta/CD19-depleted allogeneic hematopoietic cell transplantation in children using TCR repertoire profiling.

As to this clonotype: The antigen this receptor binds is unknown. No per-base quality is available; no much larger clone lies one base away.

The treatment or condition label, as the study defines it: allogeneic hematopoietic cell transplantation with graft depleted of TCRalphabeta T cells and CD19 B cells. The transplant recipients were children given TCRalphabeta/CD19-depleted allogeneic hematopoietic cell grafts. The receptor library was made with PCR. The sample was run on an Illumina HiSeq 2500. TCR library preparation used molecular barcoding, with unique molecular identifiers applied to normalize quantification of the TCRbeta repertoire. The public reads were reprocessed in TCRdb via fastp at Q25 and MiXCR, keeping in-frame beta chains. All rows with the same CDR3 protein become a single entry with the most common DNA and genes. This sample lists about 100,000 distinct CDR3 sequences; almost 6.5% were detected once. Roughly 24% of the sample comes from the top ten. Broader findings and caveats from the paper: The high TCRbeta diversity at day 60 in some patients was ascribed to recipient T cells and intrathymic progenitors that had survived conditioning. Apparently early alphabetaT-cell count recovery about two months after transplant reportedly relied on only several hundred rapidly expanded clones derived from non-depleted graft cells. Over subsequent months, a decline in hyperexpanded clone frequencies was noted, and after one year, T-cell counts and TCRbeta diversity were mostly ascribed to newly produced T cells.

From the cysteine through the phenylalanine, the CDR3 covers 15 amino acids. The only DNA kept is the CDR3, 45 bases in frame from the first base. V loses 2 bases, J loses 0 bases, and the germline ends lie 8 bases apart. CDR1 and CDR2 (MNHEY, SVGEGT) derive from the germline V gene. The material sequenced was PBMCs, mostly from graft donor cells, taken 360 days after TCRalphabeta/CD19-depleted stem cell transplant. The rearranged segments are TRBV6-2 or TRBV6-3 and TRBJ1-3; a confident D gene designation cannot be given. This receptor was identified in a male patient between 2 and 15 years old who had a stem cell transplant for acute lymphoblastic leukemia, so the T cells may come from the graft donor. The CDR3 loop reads CASSYAGNSGNTIYF. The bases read TGTGCCAGCAGTTACGCCGGGAACTCTGGAAACACCATATATTTT.